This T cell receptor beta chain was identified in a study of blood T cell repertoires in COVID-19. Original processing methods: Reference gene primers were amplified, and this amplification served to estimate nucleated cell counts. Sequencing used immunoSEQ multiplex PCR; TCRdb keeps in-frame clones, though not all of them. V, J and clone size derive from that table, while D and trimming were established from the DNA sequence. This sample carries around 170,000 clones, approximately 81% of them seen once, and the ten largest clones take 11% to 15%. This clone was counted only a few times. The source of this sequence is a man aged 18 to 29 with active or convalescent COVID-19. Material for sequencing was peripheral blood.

This chain's CDR3 is CASSPQGWETQYF. The DNA of the CDR3 is TGTGCCAGCAGTCCCCAGGGCTGGGAGACCCAGTACTTC. This chain joins TRBV7-9 and TRBJ2-5; maybe TRBD1 (5 bases). V gave up 6 bases and J gave up 5 bases, with 13 bases separating them. Germline CDR1 reads SEHNR; CDR2 reads FQNEAQ (reference sequence). This CDR3 spans 13 amino acids.